The 22 T cell receptor beta chains below come from one sample, sequenced in a study of T cells in Graves' hyperthyroidism and ophthalmopathy. It was RNA transcripts that yielded the amplified TCR beta CDR3 regions. Carried out on the TCR CDR3, a first-round RT-PCR used the HTBI primer set. TCRdb passed the multiplex PCR reads through MiXCR, listing each CDR3 protein once. This table holds 450,000 to 700,000 distinct CDR3 sequences, roughly 46% found once. The sample consisted of peripheral blood or thyroid tissue (not recorded which). The source of these receptors is a woman younger than 30 with Graves' hyperthyroidism.

At least ten counts were recorded for this clonotype. This chain uses TRBV12-3 or TRBV12-4 with TRBJ2-7; D is ambiguous. Trimming cost V 3 bases and J 2 bases, with 8 bases left between them. The CDR3 length is 13 residues. CDR3 coding DNA: TGTGCCAGCAGTTTGGCGGTTACCTACGAGCAGTACTTC. As protein: CASSLAVTYEQYF.

The chain combines TRBV6-5 with TRBJ1-1; TRBD1 is a possible D gene (6 bases). Per germline, CDR1 MNHEY and CDR2 SVGAGI. The CDR3 contains 15 residues. V lost 7 bases and J 4 bases, leaving 19 bases between the germline ends. The DNA for the CDR3 is TGTGCCAGCAATTTAGATAGCCGGGGGGCCACTGAAGCTTTCTTT. Translating gives CASNLDSRGATEAFF.

The chain is built from TRBV24-1 and TRBJ2-1, with 11 bases aligning to TRBD1. The CDR3 covers 16 residues. The V segment lost 2 bases and the J segment 8 bases; nucleotides outside the gene matches: 7. The V gene's germline CDR1 is KGHDR and CDR2 SFDVKD. CDR3 loop: CATSDYGTGGRDEQFF. The CDR3 DNA follows: TGTGCCACCAGTGATTACGGGACAGGGGGGCGGGATGAGCAGTTCTTC.

The table lists this clonotype with many counts. J is TRBJ1-6 and V is TRBV20-1; D possibly corresponds to TRBD1 (5 bases). The CDR3 length is 17 residues. Looked up from germline, CDR1 is DFQATT and CDR2 is SNEGSKA (reference sequence). The V end was cut by 5 bases, the J end by 9 bases, with 26 bases between. CDR3 nucleotides: TGCAGTGCTGGCATGAGTACAGGCCCGATGAAGATTTCACCCCTCCACTTT. Translating it yields CSAGMSTGPMKISPLHF.

This clonotype was seen repeatedly, ten times or more. V and J are TRBV7-8 and TRBJ1-1; 9 bases map to TRBD1. CDR1 and CDR2 from the germline V gene are SGHVS and FQNEAQ. Losses at the gene ends were 1 base for V and 1 base for J; bases not matched to a gene: 19. CDR3 length: 21 amino acids. The CDR3 is CASSLDFYRWDRDGKNTEAFF. In DNA, the CDR3 is TGTGCCAGCAGCTTAGATTTTTATCGATGGGACAGGGACGGTAAGAACACTGAAGCTTTCTTT.

This clonotype has at least ten counts. V is TRBV19 and J is TRBJ1-1, with unresolved D. CDR3 length equals 15 residues. V was pared by 1 base and J by 1 base, with 10 bases between. Germline V gene data show CDR1 as LNHDA and CDR2 as SQIVND (reference sequence). The CDR3 sequence is CASSIAGSGNTEAFF. The CDR3 region has the DNA TGTGCCAGTAGTATAGCAGGCTCTGGGAACACTGAAGCTTTCTTT.

The gene calls are TRBV4-3 and TRBJ2-5; D not certain. CDR1 LGHNA and CDR2 YSLEER come from the germline V gene. Trimming removed 0 bases from V and 5 bases from J, with 16 bases in between. This CDR3 has 16 amino acids. CDR3 loop: CASSQEANGDDETQYF. CDR3 DNA: TGCGCCAGCAGCCAAGAGGCGAATGGAGATGACGAGACCCAGTACTTC.

This chain links TRBV29-1 with TRBJ2-6; D is perhaps TRBD1 or TRBD2 (6 bases each). Near its end, the DNA agrees better with TRBJ2-7, so the J call may be wrong. Germline CDR1 SQVTM, CDR2 ANQGSEA. This CDR3 comprises 16 residues. CDR3 region: CSAISNEQGTSYEQYF. The CDR3 DNA is TGCAGCGCGATAAGCAATGAGCAGGGGACTTCCTACGAGCAGTACTTC.

There are many counts of this clonotype. In DNA, the CDR3 is TGTGCCAGCAGTTCCGGGACAGGGAATGAAAAACTGTTTTTT. Amino acids: CASSSGTGNEKLFF. The V and J genes are TRBV7-2 and TRBJ1-4, with 9 bases fitting TRBD1. This CDR3 is 14 amino acids long. V shed 6 bases and J 5 bases; nucleotides not matched to a gene: 4. CDR1 and CDR2 from the germline V gene are SGHTA and FQGNSA.

At least ten counts were recorded for this clonotype. Given the absence of the conserved phenylalanine or tryptophan at the CDR3 end, a read error is likely. The chain combines TRBV20-1 with TRBJ1-2; D is unclear. Germline CDR1 reads DFQATT; CDR2 reads SNEGSKA (reference sequence). Trimming left V 5 bases short and J 2 bases short, with 3 bases between. The CDR3 is 10 residues long. The CDR3 DNA is TGCAGTGCTTCCAACTATGGCTACACCCTC. This gives the protein CSASNYGYTL.

Regarding this clonotype: This may be a read error, as it is one base from a much larger clone. This chain joins TRBV2 and TRBJ1-1; no definite D call. The CDR3 has 11 residues. Germline V CDR1 and CDR2: SNHLY, FYNNEI. V was shortened by 3 bases and J by 11 bases, with 10 bases between the two germline ends. CDR3: CASSEGLRAFF. The CDR3 region has the DNA TGTGCCAGCAGTGAGGGGTTGAGGGCTTTCTTT.

The rearrangement links TRBV2 to TRBJ2-5, with 13 bases fitting TRBD2. J gave up 3 bases and V 6 bases, and 1 base lay outside the gene matches. Germline CDR1 SNHLY, CDR2 FYNNEI. The CDR3 sequence is 14 residues long. CDR3: CASRGTSGEETQYF. CDR3 DNA: TGTGCCAGCAGAGGGACTAGCGGGGAAGAGACCCAGTACTTC.

Comments on this clonotype: A much larger clone differs from this one at a single base, so this may be a read error. The V call is TRBV20-1, the J call TRBJ1-5; possible D gene TRBD1, 5 bases. CDR3 length: 16 amino acids. CDR1 is DFQATT and CDR2 is SNEGSKA in the germline V gene (reference sequence). The ends were cut back, 0 bases at V and 9 bases at J, with 21 bases in the middle. The CDR3 sequence is CSARDFEYQGFRPQHF. CDR3 sequence (DNA): TGCAGTGCTAGAGATTTTGAATATCAGGGTTTTCGGCCCCAGCATTTT.

Notes on this clonotype: A single base separates this from a much larger clone, so it may be a read error. The chain carries TRBV4-2 and TRBJ1-1; D is unresolved. Trimming cost V 5 bases and J 7 bases, with 14 bases left between them. There are 13 residues in the CDR3. CDR1 LGHNA and CDR2 YNFKEQ come from the germline V gene. The DNA for the CDR3 is TGTGCCAGCAGCTTATGTAAGGGAGATGAAGCTTTCTTT. Translated: CASSLCKGDEAFF.

This clonotype appeared a single time. The chain joins TRBV12-3 or TRBV12-4 to TRBJ1-2; D remains ambiguous. This CDR3 comprises 14 residues. Trimming took off 5 bases at V and 7 bases at J, with 17 bases between the two ends. In nucleotides, the CDR3 is TGTGCCAGCAGTGACGCTAGTAGGGTTTGTGGCTACACCTTC. Its translation is CASSDASRVCGYTF.

The J gene is TRBJ1-5, the V gene TRBV20-1; possibly TRBD1 for D (5 bases). The V gene's germline CDR1 is DFQATT and CDR2 SNEGSKA (reference sequence). The CDR3 length is 16 residues. The V end was cut by 0 bases, the J end by 0 bases, with 12 bases between. The DNA for the CDR3 is TGCAGTGCTAGAGATTGGGGGGAACATAGCAATCAGCCCCAGCATTTT. Residues: CSARDWGEHSNQPQHF.

The chain uses TRBV10-3 and TRBJ1-2; D is possibly TRBD1 (5 bases). The CDR3 length is 14 residues. Looked up from germline, CDR1 is ENHRY and CDR2 is SYGVKD. V was trimmed by 2 bases and J by 11 bases, leaving 18 bases between them. CDR3 coding DNA: TGTGCCATCAGTGAGGGACAAGGATATTCCCCGTACACCTTC. Residues: CAISEGQGYSPYTF.

This clonotype was seen a single time. V and J are TRBV20-1 and TRBJ2-7, with D possibly TRBD2 on 5 matching bases. V lost 0 bases and J 7 bases, leaving 16 bases between the germline ends. This CDR3 comprises 14 residues. CDR1 and CDR2 from the germline V gene are DFQATT and SNEGSKA (reference sequence). CDR3: CSAREREPTGEQYF. DNA of the CDR3: TGCAGTGCTAGAGAAAGGGAGCCGACCGGGGAGCAGTACTTC.

This clonotype was seen ten or more times. The V and J genes are TRBV7-2 and TRBJ1-1; 7 nucleotides align to TRBD1. This CDR3 has 13 residues. Germline CDR1 is SGHTA and CDR2 is FQGNSA. J was trimmed by 5 bases and V by 5 bases; bases with no gene match: 5. The DNA of the CDR3 is TGTGCCAGCAGCCACGACAGGGTAACTGAAGCTTTCTTT. It is translated as CASSHDRVTEAFF.

This clonotype showed up just once. The V gene is TRBV7-6, the J gene TRBJ1-3; D is unclear. The germline CDR1 and CDR2 sequences are SGHVS and FNYEAQ. CDR3 length: 16 residues. The V end lost 5 bases, the J end lost 4 bases, and 18 bases lay between the germline ends. CDR3 bases: TGTGCCAGCAGCCCCGGTTTTATCGGAGCGGGAAACACCATATATTTT. It encodes CASSPGFIGAGNTIYF.

A remark on this clonotype: This sequence may be a read error, since a much larger clone differs from it by one base. The genes are TRBV24-1 and TRBJ2-5; 11 positions match TRBD2. J lost 5 bases, V lost 11 bases, and 18 bases had no gene match. CDR3 length equals 17 residues. CDR1 and CDR2 (germline): KGHDR, SFDVKD. The CDR3 bases are TGTGCCAGCAAGCCTGCCCTCCAACTAGCGGGAGCGGAGACCCAGTACTTC. It yields the protein CASKPALQLAGAETQYF.

Ten or more counts support this clonotype. The V and J genes are TRBV29-1 and TRBJ1-2, with a weak D call TRBD1 (5 bases). From germline, CDR1 is SQVTM and CDR2 ANQGSEA. V shed 7 bases and J shed 2 bases, with 8 bases lying between them. CDR3 length: 11 residues. The CDR3 coding sequence is TGCAGCGGGGACTCCAACTATGGCTACACCTTC. This gives the protein CSGDSNYGYTF.